This entry lists 10 T cell receptor beta chains sequenced from one sample in a study of cytotoxic CD8 clonotypes in ibrutinib-treated CLL. Profiled with immunoSEQ multiplex PCR; TCRdb holds only in-frame clones, not every one. Of around 70,000 clones in the sample, over 65% are singletons; the top ten hold less than 40%. The sample was PBMCs, taken after 24 months of ibrutinib treatment. Every receptor here comes from a human donor with chronic lymphocytic leukemia.

The chain employs TRBV27 and TRBJ2-7; D possibly corresponds to TRBD2 (6 bases). The CDR3 is made up of 15 amino acids. The germline V gene has CDR1 MNHEY and CDR2 SMNVEV (reference sequence). Between the trimmed V and J ends, which lost 4 bases and 0 bases, there was a span of 13 bases. The DNA of the CDR3 is TGTGCCAGCAGTTCGTCGGGAGTTAACTCCTACGAGCAGTACTTC. This translates into CASSSSGVNSYEQYF.

CDR3 loop: CASSPDSSSYNEQFF. For the CDR3, the DNA is TGTGCCAGCTCACCCGACAGTAGCTCCTACAATGAGCAGTTCTTC. The chain has TRBV18 and TRBJ2-1; maybe TRBD1 (5 bases). Trimming cost V 3 bases and J 0 bases, with 9 bases left between them. The germline CDR1 and CDR2 sequences are KGHSH and LQKENI. The CDR3 is made up of 15 amino acids.

The chain is built from TRBV19 and TRBJ1-1; D unclear. V was trimmed by 5 bases and J by 4 bases, leaving 11 bases between them. This CDR3 contains 13 residues. Germline values: CDR1 LNHDA, CDR2 SQIVND (reference sequence). CDR3 DNA sequence: TGTGCCAGTAGTCCCCGACCTCGCACTGAAGCTTTCTTT. It yields the protein CASSPRPRTEAFF.

This clone was counted a single time. The chain joins TRBV6-8 to TRBJ2-3, with 10 bases matching TRBD2. The CDR3 is made up of 16 amino acids. J gave up 4 bases and V 2 bases, and 6 bases lay outside the gene matches. Germline lookup yields CDR1 MNHGY and CDR2 SAAAGT. This CDR3 is CASSYRLAGDPDTQYF. The CDR3 DNA sequence: TGTGCCAGCAGTTACAGGCTAGCGGGAGACCCAGATACGCAGTATTTT.

The rearrangement links TRBV7-2 to TRBJ2-3; 8 nucleotides line up with TRBD2. Germline V gene lookup returns CDR1 SGHTA and CDR2 FQGNSA. Losses at the gene ends were 5 bases for V and 3 bases for J; bases not matched to a gene: 19. This CDR3 is built from 19 residues. The CDR3 here is CASSILGSVFGRGTDTQYF. CDR3 bases: TGTGCCAGCAGCATTCTGGGGTCGGTTTTCGGGAGGGGGACAGATACGCAGTATTTT.

The chain joins TRBV5-1 to TRBJ2-2, with TRBD1 as a possible D gene (6 bases). V lost 0 bases, J lost 6 bases, and 9 bases lay in between. Germline lookup yields CDR1 SGHRS and CDR2 YFSETQ. This CDR3 is 14 amino acids long. CDR3 nucleotides: TGCGCCAGCAGCTTGGCCGAGGGGGCCGGGGAGCTGTTTTTT. It is translated as CASSLAEGAGELFF.

The V gene is TRBV10-2, the J gene TRBJ2-7; TRBD1 is a possible D gene (5 bases). V lost 3 bases, J lost 2 bases, and 8 bases lay in between. Looked up from germline, CDR1 is WSHSY and CDR2 is SAAADI. This CDR3 has 13 amino acids. CDR3 in amino acids: CASSDLTAYEQYF. Here the CDR3 DNA reads TGCGCCAGCAGTGATTTGACAGCCTACGAGCAGTACTTC.

In its sample, this clone was seen once. The V and J genes are TRBV4-3 and TRBJ1-1, with 7 bases lining up with TRBD1. The CDR3 length is 17 residues. Per the germline V gene, CDR1 is LGHNA and CDR2 is YSLEER. Unmatched junction bases numbered 12, after V lost 5 bases and J lost 0 bases. For the CDR3, the DNA is TGCGCCAGCAGCTTGGGACTGACAGGGCCCATGAACACTGAAGCTTTCTTT. Translation: CASSLGLTGPMNTEAFF.

This chain links TRBV9 with TRBJ2-1; 11 positions match TRBD2. The J segment lost 3 bases and the V segment lost 4 bases, leaving 3 bases of the junction unmatched. The CDR3 extends over 15 amino acids. Germline V CDR1 and CDR2: SGDLS, YYNGEE. CDR3 sequence: CASSYGTSGYNEQFF. CDR3 DNA: TGTGCCAGCAGCTACGGGACTAGCGGCTACAATGAGCAGTTCTTC.

The chain combines TRBV2 with TRBJ1-1, with 7 bases lining up with TRBD1. The length of the CDR3 is 13 residues. The junction had 7 bases not matched to a gene; V was cut back by 8 bases and J by 4 bases. CDR1 and CDR2 from the germline V gene are SNHLY and FYNNEI. The DNA of the CDR3 is TGTGCCAGCCGGCAAACAGGGGTCACTGAAGCTTTCTTT. This codes for CASRQTGVTEAFF.